The sequence of this TCR beta chain was determined in a study of molecular identifiers for immune sequencing clone quantification. V was cut by 0 bases and J by 3 bases, with 15 bases left in between. CDR3 length: 16 residues. Germline CDR1 and CDR2: LGHNA and YSLEER. The study, taken as a whole, reports: Clones that exceeded 20 RNA copies held over 98% of effector molecules, yet under 1% in naive cells.

This clonotype came up a few times. Antigen unknown. Each CDR3 protein is one row after TCRdb ran MiXCR on the PCR reads. Of about 640,000 distinct CDR3 sequences listed, 20% were seen once; the top ten hold 0.85%. The TCR was taken from a human donor in good health. Some libraries in this study had Jurkat cell RNA spiked in. The rearrangement links TRBV4-3 to TRBJ2-7; D unresolved. What was sequenced was naive CD8+ T cells from blood, with Jurkat cell RNA spiked in. Specified subset: FACS-sorted CD8+CD4-CCR7+CD45RA+ naive T cells. CDR3 bases: TGCGCCAGCAGCCAAGACGAAGTCCTCGGAGTCTACGAGCAGTACTTC. Translating it yields CASSQDEVLGVYEQYF.